This T cell receptor beta chain was sequenced during a study of memory B cells and T cells in multiple sclerosis. Sequenced by immunoSEQ multiplex PCR; TCRdb stores in-frame clones only, minus some. The data hold fewer than 40,000 clones, with 86% observed a single time. As concerns this clone: Its antigen is unidentified.

Separate sequencing covered autoproliferating (CFSE-dim) and non-proliferating (CFSE-high) T cells from stimulus-free culture. Cultures began with some 49 million CFSE-labeled PBMCs, unstimulated for 7 to 8 days, with replicate wells pooled. CDR3 length: 15 amino acids. The V end was cut by 1 base, the J end by 4 bases, with 14 bases between. Germline CDR1 is MDHEN and CDR2 is SYDVKM. Source material: PBMCs from blood kept in culture. The chain joins TRBV28 to TRBJ2-7; D perhaps matches TRBD2 (7 bases). The TCR comes from a human donor with multiple sclerosis. The CDR3 protein is CASSLSMGRGYEQYF. The CDR3 region has the DNA TGTGCCAGCAGTTTATCCATGGGGAGGGGGTACGAGCAGTACTTC.